This passage covers 18 T cell receptor beta chains from one sample sequenced in a study of OX40 agonist ivuxolimab in advanced cancers. The repertoire was sequenced with immunoSEQ multiplex PCR; TCRdb's copy has only in-frame clones and lacks some. The sample shows roughly 70,000 clones, 80% to 90% of them seen only once. Sequences were derived from CD4+ or CD8+ T cells sorted from blood, sampled in a trial of the OX40 agonist ivuxolimab. The receptor source for this set is an adult with an advanced solid tumor such as melanoma, head and neck, liver or kidney cancer.

V usage is TRBV30 and J usage is TRBJ1-3, with unresolved D. CDR3 size: 13 residues. V was clipped by 8 bases and J by 0 bases, with 11 bases between them. Germline lookup yields CDR1 GTSNPN and CDR2 SVGIG (reference sequence). CDR3 sequence reads: CANSGPSGNTIYF. In nucleotides, the CDR3 is TGTGCCAACTCAGGACCCTCTGGAAACACCATATATTTT.

This chain links TRBV30 with TRBJ2-7; possibly TRBD2 for D (5 bases). V was cut by 5 bases and J by 5 bases, with 10 bases left in between. CDR1 and CDR2 (germline): GTSNPN, SVGIG (reference sequence). CDR3 length: 11 residues. The CDR3 is CAWASHHEQYF. CDR3 sequence (DNA): TGTGCCTGGGCTAGCCACCACGAGCAGTACTTC.

V gene TRBV28 combines with J gene TRBJ1-5; D uncertain. The CDR3 is made up of 17 amino acids. V lost 3 bases to trimming and J lost 3 bases, with 18 bases between them. Per germline, CDR1 MDHEN and CDR2 SYDVKM. DNA for the CDR3: TGTGCCAGCAGTTTTCCCCGCGGACGGGGAAACAATCAGCCCCAGCATTTT. Protein product: CASSFPRGRGNNQPQHF. The full variable domain, with the rest looked up from reference TRBV28 and TRBJ1-5, is DVKVTQSSRYLVKRTGEKVFLECVQDMDHENMFWYRQDPGLGLRLIYFSYDVKMKEKGDIPEGYSVSREKKERFSLILESASTNQTSMYLCASSFPRGRGNNQPQHFGDGTRLSIL.

This clone was counted a single time. This chain uses TRBV11-2 with TRBJ2-7; the match to TRBD1 covers 9 bases. The CDR3 has 15 amino acids. Germline values: CDR1 SGHAT, CDR2 FQNNGV. V shed 0 bases and J 5 bases; nucleotides not matched to a gene: 5. CDR3 region: CASSLDDRGVHEQYF. The CDR3 DNA follows: TGTGCCAGCAGCTTAGATGACAGGGGGGTCCACGAGCAGTACTTC.

The chain carries TRBV5-1 and TRBJ2-7; D uncertain. The ends were cut back, 7 bases at V and 1 base at J, with 15 bases in the middle. From germline, CDR1 is SGHRS and CDR2 YFSETQ. This CDR3 has 14 amino acids. The CDR3 here is CASADKTPSYEQYF. CDR3 coding DNA: TGCGCCAGCGCAGACAAAACCCCATCCTACGAGCAGTACTTC.

CDR3 in amino acids: CATSREGLTHQYF. CDR3 nucleotides: TGTGCCACCAGCAGGGAGGGACTTACTCACCAGTACTTC. This chain joins TRBV15 and TRBJ2-5; D is perhaps TRBD2 (6 bases). V lost 3 bases and J lost 10, with 15 bases in between. CDR3 length: 13 residues. Germline V lookup: CDR1 LNHNV, CDR2 YYDKDF (reference sequence).

V and J are TRBV10-2 and TRBJ1-5; D is perhaps TRBD1 (6 bases). The CDR3 length is 14 residues. The V gene lost 7 bases and the J gene lost 7 bases, with 17 bases spanning the gap. Per germline, CDR1 WSHSY and CDR2 SAAADI. The CDR3 region is CASKSGVGGQPQHF. The CDR3 DNA is TGCGCCAGCAAATCTGGGGTGGGGGGCCAGCCCCAGCATTTT.

This chain joins TRBV28 and TRBJ1-1; unclear D gene. CDR3 length: 14 amino acids. V was clipped by 3 bases and J by 1 base, with 9 bases between them. Germline V lookup: CDR1 MDHEN, CDR2 SYDVKM. CDR3 sequence reads: CASSLIGENTEAFF. The DNA of the CDR3 is TGTGCCAGCAGTTTGATCGGGGAGAACACTGAAGCTTTCTTT. Full variable domain (remainder filled in from reference TRBV28 and TRBJ1-1): DVKVTQSSRYLVKRTGEKVFLECVQDMDHENMFWYRQDPGLGLRLIYFSYDVKMKEKGDIPEGYSVSREKKERFSLILESASTNQTSMYLCASSLIGENTEAFFGQGTRLTVV.

The chain couples TRBV29-1 to TRBJ2-3; D may correspond to TRBD1 or TRBD2 (6 bases each). V was trimmed by 4 bases and J by 5 bases, leaving 10 bases between them. The germline V gene encodes CDR1 SQVTM and CDR2 ANQGSEA. The CDR3 loop spans 12 amino acids. The CDR3 protein is CSVARGGDTQYF. The CDR3 nucleotides are TGCAGCGTTGCCAGGGGAGGAGATACGCAGTATTTT.

CDR3 amino acids: CASSTIYEQYF. The CDR3 nucleotides read TGTGCCAGCAGTACGATCTACGAGCAGTACTTC. The chain employs TRBV28 and TRBJ2-5; D is unresolved. The DNA end lines up better with TRBJ2-7; the J call may be wrong. CDR3 length: 11 residues. Germline V gene sequence: CDR1 MDHEN, CDR2 SYDVKM.

This chain connects TRBV29-1 to TRBJ1-1; 8 bases are a match to TRBD1. Per the germline V gene, CDR1 is SQVTM and CDR2 is ANQGSEA. This CDR3 region has 14 residues. After removal of 6 bases from V and 5 bases from J, the junction contained 11 bases not matched to a gene. CDR3 nucleotides: TGCAGCGTCGATGGGCAGGGGGCGCGTACTGAAGCTTTCTTT. Translated: CSVDGQGARTEAFF.

The chain combines TRBV28 with TRBJ2-3; D is unresolved. The CDR3 runs 11 residues. Germline loops: CDR1 MDHEN, CDR2 SYDVKM. Trimming pared 6 bases from V and 9 bases from J, leaving 10 bases between. The CDR3 loop reads CASRSGPTQYF. CDR3 coding DNA: TGTGCCAGCAGGAGTGGACCCACGCAGTATTTT.

This sequence joins TRBV2 and TRBJ2-7; the D gene is possibly TRBD2 (5 bases). Germline lookup yields CDR1 SNHLY and CDR2 FYNNEI. CDR3 length: 14 amino acids. V was pared by 2 bases and J by 5 bases, with 13 bases between. As DNA, the CDR3 is TGTGCCAGCAGTGAAACCAGGTCCGGGAACGAGCAGTACTTC. Encoded protein: CASSETRSGNEQYF.

This chain uses TRBV5-1 with TRBJ2-3; weak D call: TRBD1 (6 bases). V was trimmed by 2 bases and J by 3 bases, leaving 10 bases between them. CDR3 size: 14 residues. Germline values: CDR1 SGHRS, CDR2 YFSETQ. The CDR3 region is CASSFRGTTDTQYF. CDR3 in DNA: TGCGCCAGCAGCTTCAGGGGTACGACAGATACGCAGTATTTT.

This clone was observed a single time. The rearrangement uses TRBV19 and TRBJ2-7; 7 bases map to TRBD1. In germline, CDR1 is LNHDA, CDR2 SQIVND (reference sequence). Trimming took 3 bases from V and 2 from J; bases not matched to a gene: 4. The CDR3 runs 14 residues. The CDR3, as DNA: TGTGCCAGTAGTATGACCGGGACAGCCTACGAGCAGTACTTC. It translates to CASSMTGTAYEQYF. The full variable domain, rest sourced from reference TRBV19 and TRBJ2-7, is DGGITQSPKYLFRKEGQNVTLSCEQNLNHDAMYWYRQDPGQGLRLIYYSQIVNDFQKGDIAEGYSVSREKKESFPLTVTSAQKNPTAFYLCASSMTGTAYEQYFGPGTRLTVT.

V gene TRBV5-1 combines with J gene TRBJ2-5; D remains unclear. Per the germline V gene, CDR1 is SGHRS and CDR2 is YFSETQ. The CDR3 extends over 14 amino acids. V was shortened by 3 bases and J by 0 bases, with 9 bases between the two germline ends. The CDR3 loop reads CASSYQEYQETQYF. In nucleotides, the CDR3 is TGCGCCAGCAGCTACCAGGAATACCAAGAGACCCAGTACTTC.

V and J are TRBV5-1 and TRBJ2-7; D remains ambiguous. The CDR3 consists of 15 residues. Germline CDR1 is SGHRS and CDR2 is YFSETQ. Trimming shortened V by 0 bases and J by 5 bases, and 15 bases separated the two germline ends. CDR3 DNA sequence: TGCGCCAGCAGCTTGGGCCTTAGCAGCCTCAACGAGCAGTACTTC. It codes for CASSLGLSSLNEQYF. The variable domain in full, completed from reference TRBV5-1 and TRBJ2-7, reads KAGVTQTPRYLIKTRGQQVTLSCSPISGHRSVSWYQQTPGQGLQFLFEYFSETQRNKGNFPGRFSGRQFSNSRSEMNVSTLELGDSALYLCASSLGLSSLNEQYFGPGTRLTVT.

This clone occurred once. The CDR3 sequence is CASSERVGQGDYGYTF. CDR3 DNA: TGCGCCAGCAGTGAGAGGGTAGGACAGGGGGACTATGGCTACACCTTC. V and J are TRBV10-2 and TRBJ1-2; 10 nucleotides line up with TRBD1. CDR1 WSHSY and CDR2 SAAADI come from the germline V gene. The CDR3 totals 16 residues. Trimming cost V 2 bases and J 3 bases; bases outside gene matches: 6.